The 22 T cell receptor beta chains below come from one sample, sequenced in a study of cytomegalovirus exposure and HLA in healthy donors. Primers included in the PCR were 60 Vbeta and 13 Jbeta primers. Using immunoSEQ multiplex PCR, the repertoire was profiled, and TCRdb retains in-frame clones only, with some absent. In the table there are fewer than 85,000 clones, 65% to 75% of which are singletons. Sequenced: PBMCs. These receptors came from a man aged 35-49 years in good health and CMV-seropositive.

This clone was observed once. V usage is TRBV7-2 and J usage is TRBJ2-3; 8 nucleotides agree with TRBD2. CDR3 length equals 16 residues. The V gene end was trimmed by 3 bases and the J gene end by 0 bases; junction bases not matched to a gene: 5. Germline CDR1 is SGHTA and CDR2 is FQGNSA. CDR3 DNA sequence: TGTGCCAGCAGCTTCGGAGGACTAGCTAGCACAGATACGCAGTATTTT. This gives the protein CASSFGGLASTDTQYF.

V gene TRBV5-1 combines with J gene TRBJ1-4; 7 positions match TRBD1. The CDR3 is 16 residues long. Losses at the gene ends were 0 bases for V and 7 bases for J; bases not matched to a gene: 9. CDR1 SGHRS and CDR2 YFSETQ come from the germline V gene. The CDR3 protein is CASSLEGGGRSEKLFF. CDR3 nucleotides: TGCGCCAGCAGCTTGGAAGGAGGGGGCCGTAGTGAAAAACTGTTTTTT. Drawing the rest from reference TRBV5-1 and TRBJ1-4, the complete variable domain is KAGVTQTPRYLIKTRGQQVTLSCSPISGHRSVSWYQQTPGQGLQFLFEYFSETQRNKGNFPGRFSGRQFSNSRSEMNVSTLELGDSALYLCASSLEGGGRSEKLFFGSGTQLSVL.

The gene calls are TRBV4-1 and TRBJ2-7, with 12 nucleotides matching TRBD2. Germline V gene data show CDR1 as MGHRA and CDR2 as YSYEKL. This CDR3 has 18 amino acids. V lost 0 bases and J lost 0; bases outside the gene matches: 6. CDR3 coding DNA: TGCGCCAGCAGCCAAGAGTCAGGGACTAGCGGGTCCTCCTACGAGCAGTACTTC. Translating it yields CASSQESGTSGSSYEQYF.

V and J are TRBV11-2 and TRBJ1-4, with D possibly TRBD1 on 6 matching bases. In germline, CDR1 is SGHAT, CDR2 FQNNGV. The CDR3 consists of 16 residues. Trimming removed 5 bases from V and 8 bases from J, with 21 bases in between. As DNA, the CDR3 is TGTGCCAGCAGCCCCCTAATGGGGACACACAACGAAAAACTGTTTTTT. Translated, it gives CASSPLMGTHNEKLFF.

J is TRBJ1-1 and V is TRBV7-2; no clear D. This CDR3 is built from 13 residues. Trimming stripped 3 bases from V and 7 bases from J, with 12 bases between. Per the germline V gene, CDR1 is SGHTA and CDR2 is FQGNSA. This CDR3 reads CASSFRREVEAFF. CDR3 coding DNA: TGTGCCAGCAGCTTCAGGCGGGAAGTTGAAGCTTTCTTT.

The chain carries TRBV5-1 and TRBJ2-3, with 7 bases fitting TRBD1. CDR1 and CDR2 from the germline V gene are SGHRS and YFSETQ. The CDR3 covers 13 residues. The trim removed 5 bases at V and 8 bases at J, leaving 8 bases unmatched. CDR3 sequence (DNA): TGCGCCAGCAGGACCCATACAGGGGTTACGCAGTATTTT. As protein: CASRTHTGVTQYF.

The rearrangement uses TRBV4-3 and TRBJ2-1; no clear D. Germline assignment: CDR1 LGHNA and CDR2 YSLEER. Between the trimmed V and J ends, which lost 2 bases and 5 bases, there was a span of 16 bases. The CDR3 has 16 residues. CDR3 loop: CASSQRSGPSDNEQFF. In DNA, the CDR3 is TGCGCCAGCAGCCAAAGGTCAGGTCCAAGTGACAATGAGCAGTTCTTC.

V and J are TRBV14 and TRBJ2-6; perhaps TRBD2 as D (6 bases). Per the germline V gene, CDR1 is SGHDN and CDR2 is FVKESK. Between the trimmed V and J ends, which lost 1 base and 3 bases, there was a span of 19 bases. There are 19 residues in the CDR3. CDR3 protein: CASSQGGTRLLGGANVLTF. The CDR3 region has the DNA TGTGCCAGCAGCCAAGGAGGGACTCGACTCTTAGGTGGGGCCAACGTCCTGACTTTC.

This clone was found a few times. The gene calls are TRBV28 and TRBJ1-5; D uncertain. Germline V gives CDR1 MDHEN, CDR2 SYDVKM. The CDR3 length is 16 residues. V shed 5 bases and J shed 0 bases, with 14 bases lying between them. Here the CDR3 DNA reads TGTGCCAGCAGTCCCCCGAGGGATTATAGCAATCAGCCCCAGCATTTT. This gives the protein CASSPPRDYSNQPQHF.

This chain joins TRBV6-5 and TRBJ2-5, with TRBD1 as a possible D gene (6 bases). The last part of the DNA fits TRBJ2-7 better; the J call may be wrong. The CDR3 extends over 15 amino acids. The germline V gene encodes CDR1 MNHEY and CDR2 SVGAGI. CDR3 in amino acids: CASSYSLDSSYEQYF. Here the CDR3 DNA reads TGTGCCAGCAGTTACTCCCTGGACAGCTCCTACGAGCAGTACTTC.

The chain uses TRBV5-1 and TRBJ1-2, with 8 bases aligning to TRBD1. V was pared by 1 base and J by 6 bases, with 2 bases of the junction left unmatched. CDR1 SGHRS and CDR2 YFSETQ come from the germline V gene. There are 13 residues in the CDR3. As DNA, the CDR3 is TGCGCCAGCAGCTTGACAGGGGGGGATGGCTACACCTTC. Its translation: CASSLTGGDGYTF.

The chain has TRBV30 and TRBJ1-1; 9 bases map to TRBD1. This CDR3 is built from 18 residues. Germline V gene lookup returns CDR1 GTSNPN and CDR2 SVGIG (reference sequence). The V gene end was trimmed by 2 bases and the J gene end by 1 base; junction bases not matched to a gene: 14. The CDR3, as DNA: TGTGCCTGGAGTCGTCCTTTAACCGGGACAGGGTGGAACACTGAAGCTTTCTTT. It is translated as CAWSRPLTGTGWNTEAFF.

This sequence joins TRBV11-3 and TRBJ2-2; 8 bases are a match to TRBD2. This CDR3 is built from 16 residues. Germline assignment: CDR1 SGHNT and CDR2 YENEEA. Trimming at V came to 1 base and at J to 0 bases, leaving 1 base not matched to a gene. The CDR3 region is CASSLGGLANTGELFF. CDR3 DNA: TGTGCCAGCAGCTTAGGGGGACTAGCGAACACCGGGGAGCTGTTTTTT.

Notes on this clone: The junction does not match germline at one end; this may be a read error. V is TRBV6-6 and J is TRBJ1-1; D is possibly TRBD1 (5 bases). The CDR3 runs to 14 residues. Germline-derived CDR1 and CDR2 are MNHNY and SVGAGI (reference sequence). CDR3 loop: CASSPRQMNAEAFF. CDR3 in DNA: TGTGCCAGCAGTCCCCGACAGATGAACGCTGAAGCTTTCTTT.

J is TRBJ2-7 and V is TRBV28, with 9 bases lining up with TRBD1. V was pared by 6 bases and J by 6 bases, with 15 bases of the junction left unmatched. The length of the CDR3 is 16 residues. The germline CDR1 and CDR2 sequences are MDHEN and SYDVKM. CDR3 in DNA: TGTGCCAGCAGCTGGACAGGGGCATCGTGGAATTCCGAGCAGTACTTC. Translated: CASSWTGASWNSEQYF.

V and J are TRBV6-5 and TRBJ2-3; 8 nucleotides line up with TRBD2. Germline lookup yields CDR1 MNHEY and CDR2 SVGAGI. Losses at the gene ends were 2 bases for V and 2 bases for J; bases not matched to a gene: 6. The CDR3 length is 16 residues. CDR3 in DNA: TGTGCCAGCAGTTACCTCGGGGGGGCCGACACAGATACGCAGTATTTT. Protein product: CASSYLGGADTDTQYF.

The CDR3 spells CASSIGTGHYEQYF. CDR3 in DNA: TGTGCCAGTAGTATTGGGACAGGGCACTACGAGCAGTACTTC. The chain couples TRBV19 to TRBJ2-7, with 9 positions matching TRBD1. Germline CDR1 and CDR2: LNHDA and SQIVND (reference sequence). The CDR3 consists of 14 residues. V lost 3 bases and J lost 3; bases outside the gene matches: 3.

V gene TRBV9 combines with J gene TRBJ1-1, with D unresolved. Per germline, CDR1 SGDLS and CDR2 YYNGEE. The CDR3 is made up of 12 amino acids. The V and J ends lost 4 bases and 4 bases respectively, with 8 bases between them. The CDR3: CASSTQATEAFF. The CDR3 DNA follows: TGTGCCAGCAGCACCCAAGCCACTGAAGCTTTCTTT. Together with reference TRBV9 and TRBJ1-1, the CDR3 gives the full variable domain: DSGVTQTPKHLITATGQRVTLRCSPRSGDLSVYWYQQSLDQGLQFLIQYYNGEERAKGNILERFSAQQFPDLHSELNLSSLELGDSALYFCASSTQATEAFFGQGTRLTVV.

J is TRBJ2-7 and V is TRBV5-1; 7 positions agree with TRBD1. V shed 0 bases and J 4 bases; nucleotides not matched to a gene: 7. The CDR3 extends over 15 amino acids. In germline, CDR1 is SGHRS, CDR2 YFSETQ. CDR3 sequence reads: CASSLVSGTAYEQYF. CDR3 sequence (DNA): TGCGCCAGCAGCTTGGTATCCGGGACAGCTTACGAGCAGTACTTC.

The CDR3 nucleotides are TGTGCCAGCAGCCCGAGGGGCTATACTAGCGGAAACACCATATATTTT. This sequence encodes CASSPRGYTSGNTIYF. The V and J genes are TRBV7-8 and TRBJ1-3, with a weak D call TRBD1 (5 bases). The CDR3 has 16 residues. Germline V gene lookup returns CDR1 SGHVS and CDR2 FQNEAQ. Deletions cut 5 bases from V and 4 bases from J, with 18 bases between.

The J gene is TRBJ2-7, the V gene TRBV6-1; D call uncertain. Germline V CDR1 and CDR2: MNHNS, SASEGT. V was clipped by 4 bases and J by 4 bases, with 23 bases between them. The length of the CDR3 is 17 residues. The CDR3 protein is CASSGAPRTETFYEQYF. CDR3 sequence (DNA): TGTGCCAGCAGTGGTGCCCCTCGTACAGAAACTTTTTACGAGCAGTACTTC.

The CDR3 loop is CASETGAETGELFF. DNA of the CDR3: TGTGCCAGCGAGACAGGGGCGGAAACCGGGGAGCTGTTTTTT. The chain uses TRBV2 and TRBJ2-2; 8 positions agree with TRBD1. V lost 8 bases to trimming and J lost 5 bases; unmatched junction nucleotides: 7. There are 14 residues in the CDR3. Looked up from germline, CDR1 is SNHLY and CDR2 is FYNNEI.